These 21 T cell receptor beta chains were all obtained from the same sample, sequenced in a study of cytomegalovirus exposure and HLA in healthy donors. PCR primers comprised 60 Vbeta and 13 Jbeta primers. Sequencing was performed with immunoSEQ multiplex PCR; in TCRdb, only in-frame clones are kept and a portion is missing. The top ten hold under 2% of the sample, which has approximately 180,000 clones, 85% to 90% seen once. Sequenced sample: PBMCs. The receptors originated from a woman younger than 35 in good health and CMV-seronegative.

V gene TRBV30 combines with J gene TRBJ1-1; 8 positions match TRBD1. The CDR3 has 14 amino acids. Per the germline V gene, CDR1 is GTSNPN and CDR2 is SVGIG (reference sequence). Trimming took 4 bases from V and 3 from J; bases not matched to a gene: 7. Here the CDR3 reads CAWTAEDRDTEAFF. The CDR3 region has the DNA TGTGCCTGGACCGCCGAGGACAGGGACACTGAAGCTTTCTTT. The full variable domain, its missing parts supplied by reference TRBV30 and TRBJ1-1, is SQTIHQWPATLVQPVGSPLSLECTVEGTSNPNLYWYRQAAGRGLQLLFYSVGIGQISSEVPQNLSASRPQDRQFILSSKKLLLSDSGFYLCAWTAEDRDTEAFFGQGTRLTVV.

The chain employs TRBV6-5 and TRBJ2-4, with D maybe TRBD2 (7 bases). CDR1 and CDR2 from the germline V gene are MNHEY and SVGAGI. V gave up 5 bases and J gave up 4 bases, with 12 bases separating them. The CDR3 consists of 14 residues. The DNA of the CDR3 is TGTGCCAGCAGTATGGGAGGGGGTAAAAACATTCAGTACTTC. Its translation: CASSMGGGKNIQYF.

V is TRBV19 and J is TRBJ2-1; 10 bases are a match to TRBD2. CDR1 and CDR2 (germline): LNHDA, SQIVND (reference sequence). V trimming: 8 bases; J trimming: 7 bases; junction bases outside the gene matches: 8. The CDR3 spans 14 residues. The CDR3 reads CASASGRAVNEQFF. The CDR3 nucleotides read TGTGCCAGTGCGAGCGGGAGGGCCGTGAATGAGCAGTTCTTC.

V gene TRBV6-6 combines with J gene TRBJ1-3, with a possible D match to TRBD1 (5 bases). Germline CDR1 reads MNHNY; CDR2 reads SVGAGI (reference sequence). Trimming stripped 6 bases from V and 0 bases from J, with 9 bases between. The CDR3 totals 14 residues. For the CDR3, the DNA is TGTGCCAGCAGAGGGGATCTCTCTGGAAACACCATATATTTT. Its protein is CASRGDLSGNTIYF.

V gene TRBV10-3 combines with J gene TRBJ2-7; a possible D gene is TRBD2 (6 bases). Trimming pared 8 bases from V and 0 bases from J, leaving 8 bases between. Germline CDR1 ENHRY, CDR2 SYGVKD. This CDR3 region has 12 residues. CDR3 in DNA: TGTGCCATCGGGAGGAGCTCCTACGAGCAGTACTTC. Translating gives CAIGRSSYEQYF.

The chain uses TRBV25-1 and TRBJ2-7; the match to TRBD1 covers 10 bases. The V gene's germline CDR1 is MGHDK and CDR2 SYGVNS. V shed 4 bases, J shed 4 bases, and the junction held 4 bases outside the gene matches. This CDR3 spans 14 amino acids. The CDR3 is CASSVEDRGYEQYF. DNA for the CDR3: TGTGCCAGCAGTGTGGAGGACAGGGGGTACGAGCAGTACTTC.

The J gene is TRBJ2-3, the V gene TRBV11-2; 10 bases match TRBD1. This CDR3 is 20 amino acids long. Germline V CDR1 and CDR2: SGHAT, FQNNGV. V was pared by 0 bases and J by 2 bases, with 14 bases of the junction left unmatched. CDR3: CASSLDNKGQGTLSTDTQYF. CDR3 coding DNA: TGTGCCAGCAGCTTAGACAACAAGGGACAGGGGACCCTGTCCACAGATACGCAGTATTTT.

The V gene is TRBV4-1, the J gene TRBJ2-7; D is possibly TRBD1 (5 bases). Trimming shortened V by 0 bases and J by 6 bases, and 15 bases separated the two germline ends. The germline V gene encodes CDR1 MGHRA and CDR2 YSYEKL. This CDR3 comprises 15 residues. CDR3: CASSQDGQTDSEQYF. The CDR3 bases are TGCGCCAGCAGCCAAGATGGTCAGACAGACTCCGAGCAGTACTTC.

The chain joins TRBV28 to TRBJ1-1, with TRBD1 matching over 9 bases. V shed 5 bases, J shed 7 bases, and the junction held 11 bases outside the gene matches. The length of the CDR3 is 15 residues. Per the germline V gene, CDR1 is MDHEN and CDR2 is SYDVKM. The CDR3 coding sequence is TGTGCCAGCAGTCCCCTTATTGGACAGGGGATTGAAGCTTTCTTT. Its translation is CASSPLIGQGIEAFF.

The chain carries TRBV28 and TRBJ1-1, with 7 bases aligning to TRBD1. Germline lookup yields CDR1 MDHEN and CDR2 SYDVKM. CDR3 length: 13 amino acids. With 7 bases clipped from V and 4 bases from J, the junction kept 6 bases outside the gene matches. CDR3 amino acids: CASKTGWGTEAFF. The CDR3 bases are TGTGCCAGCAAGACAGGGTGGGGCACTGAAGCTTTCTTT.

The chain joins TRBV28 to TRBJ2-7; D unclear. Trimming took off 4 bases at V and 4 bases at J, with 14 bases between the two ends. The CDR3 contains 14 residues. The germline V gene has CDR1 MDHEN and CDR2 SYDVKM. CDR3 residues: CASSSPTGVYEQYF. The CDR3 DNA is TGTGCCAGCAGTTCCCCGACCGGAGTTTACGAGCAGTACTTC.

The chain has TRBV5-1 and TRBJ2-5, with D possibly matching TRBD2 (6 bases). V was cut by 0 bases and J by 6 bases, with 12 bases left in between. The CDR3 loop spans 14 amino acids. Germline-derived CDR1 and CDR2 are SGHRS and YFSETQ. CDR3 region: CASSLEVEGKTQYF. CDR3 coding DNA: TGCGCCAGCAGCTTGGAGGTGGAGGGAAAGACCCAGTACTTC.

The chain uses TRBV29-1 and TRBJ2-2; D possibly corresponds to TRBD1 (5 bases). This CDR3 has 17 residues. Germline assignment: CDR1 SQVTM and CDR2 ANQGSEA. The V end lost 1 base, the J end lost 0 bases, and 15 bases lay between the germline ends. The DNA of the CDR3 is TGCAGCGTTGAAGCGCCCTCAGGGTCCGCGAACACCGGGGAGCTGTTTTTT. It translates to CSVEAPSGSANTGELFF.

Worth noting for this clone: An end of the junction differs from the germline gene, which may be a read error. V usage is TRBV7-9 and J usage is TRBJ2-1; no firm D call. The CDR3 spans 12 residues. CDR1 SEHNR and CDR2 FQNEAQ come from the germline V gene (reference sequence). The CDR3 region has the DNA TGTTCCAGCAGCTTAACGGAGCCCCCAGAGTTCTTC. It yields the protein CSSSLTEPPEFF.

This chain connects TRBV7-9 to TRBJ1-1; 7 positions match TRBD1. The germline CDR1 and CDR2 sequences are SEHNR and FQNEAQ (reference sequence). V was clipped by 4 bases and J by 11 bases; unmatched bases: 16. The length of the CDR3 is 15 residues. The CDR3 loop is CASSSNEGAGGMAFF. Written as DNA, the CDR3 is TGTGCCAGCAGCTCCAATGAGGGGGCGGGTGGGATGGCTTTCTTT.

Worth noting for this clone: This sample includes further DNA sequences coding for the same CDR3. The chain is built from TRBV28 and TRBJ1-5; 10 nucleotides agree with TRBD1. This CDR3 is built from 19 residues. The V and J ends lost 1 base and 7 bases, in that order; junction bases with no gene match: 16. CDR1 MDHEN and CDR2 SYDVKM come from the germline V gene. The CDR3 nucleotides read TGTGCCAGCAGTTTATCGGGTAGGTGGGACAGGGGAGGAGGACAGCCCCAGCATTTT. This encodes CASSLSGRWDRGGGQPQHF.

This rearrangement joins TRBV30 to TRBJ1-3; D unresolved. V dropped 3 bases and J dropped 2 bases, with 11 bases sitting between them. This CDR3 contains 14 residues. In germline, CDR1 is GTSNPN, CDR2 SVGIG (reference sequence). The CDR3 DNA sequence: TGTGCCTGGAGAGTTACCGGTACTGGAAACACCATATATTTT. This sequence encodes CAWRVTGTGNTIYF.

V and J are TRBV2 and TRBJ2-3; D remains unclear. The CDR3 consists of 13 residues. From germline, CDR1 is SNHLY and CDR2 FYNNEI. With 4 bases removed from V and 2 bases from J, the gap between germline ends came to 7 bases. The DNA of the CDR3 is TGTGCCAGCAGTGGTCCCTACACAGATACGCAGTATTTT. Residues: CASSGPYTDTQYF.

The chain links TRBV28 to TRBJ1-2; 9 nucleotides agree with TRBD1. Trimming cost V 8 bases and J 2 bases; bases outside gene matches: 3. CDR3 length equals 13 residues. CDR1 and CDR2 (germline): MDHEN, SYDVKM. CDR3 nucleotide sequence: TGTGCCAGCCGGACAGGGGCGAACTATGGCTACACCTTC. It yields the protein CASRTGANYGYTF.

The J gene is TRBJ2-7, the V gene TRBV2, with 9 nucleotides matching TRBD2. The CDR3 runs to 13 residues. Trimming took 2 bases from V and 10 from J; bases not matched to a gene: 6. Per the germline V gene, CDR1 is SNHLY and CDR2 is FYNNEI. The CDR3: CASSESPSGKQYF. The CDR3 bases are TGTGCCAGCAGTGAATCGCCTAGCGGGAAACAGTACTTC.

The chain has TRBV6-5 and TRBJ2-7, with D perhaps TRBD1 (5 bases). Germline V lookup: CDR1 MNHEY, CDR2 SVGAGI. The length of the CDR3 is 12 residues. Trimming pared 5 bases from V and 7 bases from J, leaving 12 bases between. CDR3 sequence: CASSAPKGEQYF. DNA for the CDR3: TGTGCCAGCAGTGCCCCGAAGGGGGAGCAGTACTTC.